This passage covers 27 T cell receptor beta chains from one sample sequenced in a study of blood T cell repertoires in COVID-19. The repertoire was sequenced with immunoSEQ multiplex PCR; TCRdb's copy has only in-frame clones and lacks some. The sample yields under 350,000 clones, 85% seen once. The material sequenced was peripheral blood. These TCRs come from a human donor in a cohort sampled during active COVID-19.

This clone showed up just once. This rearrangement joins TRBV7-9 to TRBJ2-7, with TRBD1 matching over 12 bases. The CDR3 has 16 amino acids. Losses at the gene ends were 1 base for V and 1 base for J; bases not matched to a gene: 2. The germline gives CDR1 SEHNR, CDR2 FQNEAQ (reference sequence). Here the CDR3 reads CASSLVGQGASYEQYF. CDR3 bases: TGTGCCAGCAGCTTAGTGGGACAGGGGGCTTCCTACGAGCAGTACTTC.

The V call is TRBV29-1, the J call TRBJ2-6; 11 bases map to TRBD1. The CDR3 consists of 16 residues. The V segment lost 4 bases and the J segment 2 bases; nucleotides outside the gene matches: 4. Germline V gene sequence: CDR1 SQVTM, CDR2 ANQGSEA. Written as DNA, the CDR3 is TGCAGCGTTGTCGGGACAGGGGGGACTGGGGCCAACGTCCTGACTTTC. It specifies CSVVGTGGTGANVLTF.

The J gene is TRBJ2-3, the V gene TRBV5-1; D possibly corresponds to TRBD2 (5 bases). The CDR3 length is 16 residues. V was shortened by 2 bases and J by 1 base, with 14 bases between the two germline ends. CDR1 and CDR2 from the germline V gene are SGHRS and YFSETQ. The CDR3 sequence is CASSFGSGIRTDTQYF. DNA for the CDR3: TGCGCCAGCAGCTTCGGCTCCGGGATTCGCACAGATACGCAGTATTTT.

The genes are TRBV7-9 and TRBJ1-1; possible D gene TRBD1, 6 bases. V lost 3 bases, J lost 4 bases, and 12 bases lay in between. The CDR3 spans 14 residues. The germline CDR1 and CDR2 sequences are SEHNR and FQNEAQ (reference sequence). CDR3 residues: CASSFRGLSTEAFF. The CDR3 DNA is TGTGCCAGCAGCTTCAGGGGTTTGAGCACTGAAGCTTTCTTT.

This clone was observed a single time. The rearrangement links TRBV24-1 to TRBJ1-5, with TRBD1 as a possible D gene (6 bases). V was trimmed by 4 bases and J by 0 bases, leaving 12 bases between them. CDR3 length: 16 residues. Germline V gives CDR1 KGHDR, CDR2 SFDVKD. The CDR3 protein is CATSDPGQSSNQPQHF. The DNA for the CDR3 is TGTGCCACCAGTGACCCTGGACAGAGTAGCAATCAGCCCCAGCATTTT.

The V and J genes are TRBV5-1 and TRBJ2-5; 13 nucleotides match TRBD2. V gave up 4 bases and J gave up 1 base; unmatched junction bases: 7. CDR3 size: 17 residues. Germline values: CDR1 SGHRS, CDR2 YFSETQ. The CDR3, as DNA: TGCGCCAGCAGCACCGGACTAGCGGGAGACGGCCAAGAGACCCAGTACTTC. It yields the protein CASSTGLAGDGQETQYF.

The V gene is TRBV5-5, the J gene TRBJ2-2; possible D gene TRBD2, 6 bases. Germline V gene data show CDR1 as SGHKS and CDR2 as YYEKEE (reference sequence). The V gene lost 4 bases and the J gene lost 3 bases, with 19 bases spanning the gap. This CDR3 is built from 17 residues. The CDR3: CASSPRGAEEDTGELFF. The CDR3 nucleotides read TGTGCCAGCAGCCCCCGCGGGGCTGAGGAGGACACCGGGGAGCTGTTTTTT.

V and J are TRBV7-9 and TRBJ1-4; 10 positions agree with TRBD1. The CDR3 runs 16 residues. Germline CDR1 is SEHNR and CDR2 is FQNEAQ (reference sequence). The V and J ends lost 3 bases and 10 bases, in that order; junction bases with no gene match: 11. The CDR3 nucleotides read TGTGCCAGCAGCTTTCCGACCGGGACAGGGGAAGGAAAACTGTTTTTT. It translates to CASSFPTGTGEGKLFF.

This clone was detected only once. The V and J genes are TRBV27 and TRBJ1-5; 8 positions agree with TRBD1. Germline V CDR1 and CDR2: MNHEY, SMNVEV (reference sequence). There are 14 residues in the CDR3. After removal of 6 bases from V and 7 bases from J, the junction contained 8 bases not matched to a gene. CDR3 sequence (DNA): TGTGCCAGCAGCCATGGGAGGGACAGGCAGCCCCAGCATTTT. It encodes CASSHGRDRQPQHF.

This chain uses TRBV7-2 with TRBJ2-1, with D possibly being TRBD2 (6 bases). Trimming took off 3 bases at V and 2 bases at J, with 17 bases between the two ends. The V gene's germline CDR1 is SGHTA and CDR2 FQGNSA. There are 17 residues in the CDR3. The CDR3: CASSFSLGTPPYNEQFF. As DNA, the CDR3 is TGTGCCAGCAGCTTCAGTTTAGGGACTCCTCCCTACAATGAGCAGTTCTTC.

This chain links TRBV7-8 with TRBJ1-5; D possibly corresponds to TRBD1 (6 bases). This CDR3 contains 22 residues. Germline lookup yields CDR1 SGHVS and CDR2 FQNEAQ. The V gene lost 4 bases and the J gene lost 7 bases, with 38 bases spanning the gap. CDR3 sequence: CASSSKRGGITRLADSLQPQHF. CDR3 nucleotides: TGTGCCAGCAGCTCTAAGAGGGGGGGGATTACCCGCCTGGCCGACAGTTTACAGCCCCAGCATTTT.

This chain uses TRBV5-1 with TRBJ2-7; possible D gene TRBD2, 6 bases. The germline gives CDR1 SGHRS, CDR2 YFSETQ. Trimming shortened V by 7 bases and J by 3 bases, and 23 bases separated the two germline ends. CDR3 length: 16 amino acids. CDR3 DNA: TGCGCCAGCTCATACGGAGGGGTCGGGGCCGTCTACGAGCAGTACTTC. Its translation: CASSYGGVGAVYEQYF.

The chain carries TRBV7-3 and TRBJ2-1; 8 bases line up with TRBD2. Germline V lookup: CDR1 SGHTA, CDR2 FQGTGA. J was trimmed by 7 bases and V by 9 bases; bases with no gene match: 5. The CDR3 is made up of 12 amino acids. The CDR3: CASGGRLNEQFF. The CDR3 DNA is TGTGCCAGTGGCGGGAGGCTAAATGAGCAGTTCTTC.

The J gene is TRBJ2-2, the V gene TRBV11-2; 11 nucleotides match TRBD2. V shed 1 base, J shed 4 bases, and the junction held 8 bases outside the gene matches. This CDR3 spans 18 amino acids. The germline CDR1 and CDR2 sequences are SGHAT and FQNNGV. The CDR3 nucleotides are TGTGCCAGCAGCTTAGGAACTAGCGGGAGTGGTGGCACCGGGGAGCTGTTTTTT. This gives the protein CASSLGTSGSGGTGELFF.

V gene TRBV4-3 combines with J gene TRBJ2-1; D ambiguous. V was trimmed by 0 bases and J by 11 bases, leaving 17 bases between them. Looked up from germline, CDR1 is LGHNA and CDR2 is YSLEER. The CDR3 sequence is 15 residues long. Here the CDR3 reads CASSQEVTPLIQQFF. The DNA of the CDR3 is TGCGCCAGCAGCCAAGAGGTTACTCCTCTTATTCAGCAGTTCTTC.

A word on this clone: Germline and junction disagree at one end, which may indicate a read error. The V and J genes are TRBV6-6 and TRBJ2-5; D possibly corresponds to TRBD1 (6 bases). CDR3 length: 14 amino acids. Germline V lookup: CDR1 MNHNY, CDR2 SVGAGI (reference sequence). The CDR3 here is CASTPRTESTGLHF. The CDR3 nucleotides read TGTGCCAGCACCCCCCGCACAGAGTCGACAGGTCTTCACTTC.

The V call is TRBV18, the J call TRBJ2-2; 9 bases line up with TRBD1. The ends lost 5 bases at V and 5 bases at J; junction bases unmatched: 3. The germline V gene has CDR1 KGHSH and CDR2 LQKENI. The CDR3 has 14 residues. CDR3 DNA: TGTGCCAGCTCATCGACAGGGGGGACCGGGGAGCTGTTTTTT. Translating it yields CASSSTGGTGELFF.

The chain links TRBV30 to TRBJ2-1, with 10 bases matching TRBD2. This CDR3 is 14 amino acids long. The germline V gene has CDR1 GTSNPN and CDR2 SVGIG (reference sequence). V gave up 4 bases and J gave up 9 bases; unmatched junction bases: 9. CDR3 residues: CAWKREGGPFEQFF. DNA of the CDR3: TGTGCCTGGAAGCGGGAGGGAGGGCCGTTTGAGCAGTTCTTC.

The chain has TRBV27 and TRBJ1-4; D possibly corresponds to TRBD1 (5 bases). V lost 8 bases and J lost 7, with 17 bases in between. The CDR3 spans 14 residues. From germline, CDR1 is MNHEY and CDR2 SMNVEV (reference sequence). CDR3 sequence: CASQPGGISEKLFF. The CDR3 DNA is TGTGCCAGCCAACCCGGGGGAATAAGTGAAAAACTGTTTTTT. The whole variable domain, remainder taken from reference TRBV27 and TRBJ1-4, is EAQVTQNPRYLITVTGKKLTVTCSQNMNHEYMSWYRQDPGLGLRQIYYSMNVEVTDKGDVPEGYKVSRKEKRNFPLILESPSPNQTSLYFCASQPGGISEKLFFGSGTQLSVL.

This clone was seen only once. The rearrangement joins TRBV7-9 to TRBJ2-3, with D maybe TRBD2 (6 bases). The V gene's germline CDR1 is SEHNR and CDR2 FQNEAQ (reference sequence). There are 15 residues in the CDR3. V dropped 0 bases and J dropped 0 bases, with 7 bases sitting between them. The CDR3 region is CASSLAAGSTDTQYF. CDR3 nucleotides: TGTGCCAGCAGCTTAGCGGCGGGGAGCACAGATACGCAGTATTTT.

The chain has TRBV5-4 and TRBJ2-3, with TRBD2 identical over 8 bases. The CDR3 extends over 18 amino acids. Germline loops: CDR1 SGHNT, CDR2 YYREEE (reference sequence). V lost 4 bases and J lost 3; bases outside the gene matches: 16. The CDR3 is CASSPGGTPGRTTDTQYF. The CDR3 nucleotides are TGTGCCAGCAGCCCGGGGGGGACCCCGGGACGTACGACAGATACGCAGTATTTT.

This chain uses TRBV6-1 with TRBJ2-6; no firm D call. CDR1 MNHNS and CDR2 SASEGT come from the germline V gene. This CDR3 has 17 amino acids. V gave up 4 bases and J gave up 0 bases, with 13 bases separating them. Here the CDR3 reads CASSASGLLSGANVLTF. As DNA, the CDR3 is TGTGCCAGCAGTGCCTCGGGTCTACTCTCTGGGGCCAACGTCCTGACTTTC.

The chain has TRBV28 and TRBJ1-2; the match to TRBD1 covers 8 bases. After removal of 6 bases from V and 4 bases from J, the junction contained 13 bases not matched to a gene. The CDR3 spans 16 residues. The germline V gene has CDR1 MDHEN and CDR2 SYDVKM. In DNA form, the CDR3 reads TGTGCCAGCAGCCCAGACCAGGGGGCCTATAGCTATGGCTACACCTTC. This gives the protein CASSPDQGAYSYGYTF.

The rearrangement links TRBV10-3 to TRBJ2-3; TRBD2 is a possible D gene (7 bases). CDR1 ENHRY and CDR2 SYGVKD come from the germline V gene. Trimming cost V 10 bases and J 1 base, with 18 bases left between them. The CDR3 consists of 15 residues. CDR3 residues: CATASGGGRTDTQYF. CDR3 nucleotides: TGTGCCACCGCTAGCGGAGGGGGGCGCACAGATACGCAGTATTTT.

This chain links TRBV29-1 with TRBJ2-3; 10 positions agree with TRBD2. V dropped 2 bases and J dropped 2; count of bases not matched to a gene: 7. The CDR3 is made up of 16 amino acids. Germline-derived CDR1 and CDR2 are SQVTM and ANQGSEA. The CDR3, as DNA: TGCAGCGTTGAACGAAGACTAGCGGGCCTCACAGATACGCAGTATTTT. Protein sequence: CSVERRLAGLTDTQYF.

V gene TRBV3-1 (or the pseudogene TRBV3-2) combines with J gene TRBJ2-1; D call uncertain. This CDR3 contains 16 residues. Germline V CDR1 and CDR2: LGHDT, YNNKEL (reference sequence). Trimming took off 0 bases at V and 4 bases at J, with 13 bases between the two ends. In DNA form, the CDR3 reads TGTGCCAGCAGCCAAGATTTGGCTAGTTGGTACAATGAGCAGTTCTTC. As protein: CASSQDLASWYNEQFF.

The chain joins TRBV3-1 (or the pseudogene TRBV3-2) to TRBJ2-5; no definite D call. With 5 bases removed from V and 4 bases from J, the gap between germline ends came to 5 bases. The CDR3 consists of 11 residues. The germline V gene has CDR1 LGHDT and CDR2 YNNKEL (reference sequence). The CDR3 nucleotides are TGTGCCAGCAGCTCTATAGAGACCCAGTACTTC. Residues: CASSSIETQYF.